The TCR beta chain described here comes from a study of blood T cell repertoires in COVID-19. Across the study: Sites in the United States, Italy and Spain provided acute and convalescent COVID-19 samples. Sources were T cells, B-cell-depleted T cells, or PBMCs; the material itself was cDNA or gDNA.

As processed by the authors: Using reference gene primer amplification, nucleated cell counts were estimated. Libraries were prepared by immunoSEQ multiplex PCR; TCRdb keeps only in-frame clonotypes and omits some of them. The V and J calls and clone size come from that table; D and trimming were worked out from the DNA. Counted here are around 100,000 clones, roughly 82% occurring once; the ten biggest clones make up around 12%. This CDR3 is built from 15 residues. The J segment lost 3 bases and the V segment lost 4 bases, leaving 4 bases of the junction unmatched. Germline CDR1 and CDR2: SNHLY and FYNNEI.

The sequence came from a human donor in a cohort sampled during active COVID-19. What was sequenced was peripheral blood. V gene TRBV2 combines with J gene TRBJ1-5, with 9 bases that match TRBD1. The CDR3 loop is CASSGDRGVNQPQHF. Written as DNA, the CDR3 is TGTGCCAGCAGTGGAGACAGGGGGGTCAATCAGCCCCAGCATTTT.